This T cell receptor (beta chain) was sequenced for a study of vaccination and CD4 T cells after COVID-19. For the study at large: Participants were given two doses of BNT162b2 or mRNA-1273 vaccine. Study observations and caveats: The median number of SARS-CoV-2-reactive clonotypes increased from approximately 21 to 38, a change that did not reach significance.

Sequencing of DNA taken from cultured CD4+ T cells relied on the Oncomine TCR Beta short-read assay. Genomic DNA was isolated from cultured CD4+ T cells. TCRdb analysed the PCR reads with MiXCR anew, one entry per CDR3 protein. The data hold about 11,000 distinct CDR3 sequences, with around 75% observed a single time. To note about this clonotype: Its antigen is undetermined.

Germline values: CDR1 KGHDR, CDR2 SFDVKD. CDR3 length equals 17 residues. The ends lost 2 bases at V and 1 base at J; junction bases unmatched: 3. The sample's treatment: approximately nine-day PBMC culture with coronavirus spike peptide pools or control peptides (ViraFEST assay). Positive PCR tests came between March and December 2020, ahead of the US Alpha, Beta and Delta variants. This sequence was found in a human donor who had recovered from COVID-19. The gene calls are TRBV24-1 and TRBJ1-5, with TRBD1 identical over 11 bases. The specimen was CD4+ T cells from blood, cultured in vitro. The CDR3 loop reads CATSDSGTGGSNQPQHF. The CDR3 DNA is TGTGCCACCAGTGATTCAGGGACAGGGGGGAGCAATCAGCCCCAGCATTTT.